The sequence of this T cell receptor beta chain was determined in a study of shared clonotypes between healthy human individuals (dated by TCRdb to the early 2020s). For the wider study: The cohort comprised two women and three men aged 18 to 49 years. To estimate repertoire size and how much clonotypes are shared between individuals, the study performed deep sequencing of blood TCR repertoires from 4 to 6 healthy adults. Between about 0.85 and 8.9 billion PBMCs per donor were obtained by leukapheresis. For each donor, three plates each were used for CD4 naive and CD4 memory, two plates were used for CD8 naive, and one plate was used for CD8 memory. To increase sequencing depth and limit assay-specific biases, different laboratories used diverse techniques to prepare libraries and sequence TCR repertoires. What the authors observed across the whole study: Compared with non-shared clonotypes, clonotypes shared by all four sorted-subset donors had higher generation probabilities. Based on pairwise subsampling, the degree of clonotype sharing among donors was expected to be affected by sequencing depth. Naive subsets generally had larger estimated clonotype richness than memory subsets did. Because the study included only a small number of donors, the genetic and exposure-history diversity represented was limited. Sampling was limited to blood, and TCR repertoires in tissue likely differ from TCR repertoires in blood. Even with the large sequencing depth, rarefaction of the sorted-subset datasets indicated that sequencing was incomplete. Across a few donors, 4.5% to 6.5% of naive CD4, around 3.3% of naive CD8, under 2.5% of memory CD4, and roughly 0.4% of memory CD8 clonotypes were shared.

For the CD8 naive samples, CD45RO-negative cells were positively selected for CCR7, yielding a CD45RA+CCR7+ population from which TemRA cells were excluded. The donors were healthy, HIV-negative adults with no recently reported acute infections or vaccinations. Only Caucasian adults living in Nashville, Tennessee, USA were represented among the donors. Blood was obtained by leukapheresis, after which PBMCs were separated by Ficoll-Histopaque density gradient centrifugation and cryopreserved in liquid nitrogen vapor phase. Analytical flow cytometry was used to check the purity and quantity of every magnetically sorted T cell population. Genomic DNA was isolated from each sorted fraction and quantified by UV absorbance on a Nanodrop 2000c. The CDR1 and CDR2 encoded by the germline V gene are MNHEY and SVGAGI. A distance of 15 bases separates the germline ends of V and J, which lose 5 bases and 10 bases respectively. The CDR3 spans 13 residues, from the cysteine through the phenylalanine. Of the read, only the CDR3 DNA is kept; its 39 bases are in frame from base 1.

A word on this clone: Its antigen remains undetermined. Per-base quality was not reported, and no clone a single base away is much larger than it.

TCR CDR3 regions were amplified from genomic DNA by multiplex PCR using the deep immunoSEQ assay. For each cell subset, the extracted genomic DNA was distributed evenly across all wells of several immunoSEQ 96-well plates, and each plate served as one replicate. For sorted subsets, 150 to 250 ng genomic DNA, equal to some 28,000 T cell genomes, was loaded into each replicate PCR. The purified libraries were quantified using a Qubit 3.0 fluorometer, sized with a Bioanalyzer 2100, and then quantified again using the KAPA Library Quantification kit. Every immunoSEQ 96-well plate was sequenced on a separate single-read 150-cycle Illumina NextSeq 550 flow cell. As for how the authors treated the data: Because the immunoSEQ output included only junctional sequences and no quality scores, the filtering could not be the same as the filtering used for full-length reads. Sequences were annotated with PyIR, a Python wrapper for IgBLAST v1.9, and V/J genes and CDR3 were assigned using IMGT germline references. Reads with weak V/J assignments (E-value above 1e-6), missing CDR3, stop codons, out-of-frame junctions, or ambiguous translated residues were removed. V3J clonotypes were defined as sequences sharing the same inferred V gene, J gene, and CDR3 amino acid sequence. The percentage overlap between two repertoires was calculated by dividing the number of shared unique clonotypes by the size of the smaller repertoire. Three approaches were used to assess repertoire richness: RTK rarefaction, the Chao1 estimator, and Recon v2.1 estimates of unobserved clonotypes. For all TCRbeta clonotypes obtained by the gDNA method from a few donors, generation probabilities were computed with OLGA. TCRdb provides this immuneACCESS table in a form limited to in-frame rearrangements. Some clones are lacking; in checked studies, under half of them reflect an unresolved V gene, and why the rest are absent is not known. That table supplies the V and J calls and clone size; D and trimming were determined from the DNA. The sample data list under 850,000 clones, and about 91% of these were observed just once. Approximately 25% of the sample lies in the top ten.

The chain is assembled from TRBV6-5 and TRBJ2-1; the D segment could be TRBD1, given 6 matching bases. This clonotype originated in a man aged 30-40 years in good health. The sequencing sample was made of naive CD8+ T cells sorted from blood. Sample cell subset or site, as interpreted from the label and publication: CD45RA+CCR7+. The CDR3 protein: CASSVLQGREQFF. The sequence in DNA is TGTGCCAGCAGTGTCTTACAGGGAAGAGAGCAGTTCTTC.